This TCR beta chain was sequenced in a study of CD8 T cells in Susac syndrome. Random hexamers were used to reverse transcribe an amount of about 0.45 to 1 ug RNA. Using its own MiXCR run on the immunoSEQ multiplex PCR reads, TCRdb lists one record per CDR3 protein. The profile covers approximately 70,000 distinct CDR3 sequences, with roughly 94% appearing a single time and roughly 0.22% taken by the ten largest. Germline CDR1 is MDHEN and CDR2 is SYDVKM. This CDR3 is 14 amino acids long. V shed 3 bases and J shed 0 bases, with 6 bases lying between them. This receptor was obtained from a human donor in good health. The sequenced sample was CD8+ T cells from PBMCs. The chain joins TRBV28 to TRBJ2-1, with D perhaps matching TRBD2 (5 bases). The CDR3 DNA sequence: TGTGCCAGCAGTTTCCGGGGCTCCTACAATGAGCAGTTCTTC. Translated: CASSFRGSYNEQFF.